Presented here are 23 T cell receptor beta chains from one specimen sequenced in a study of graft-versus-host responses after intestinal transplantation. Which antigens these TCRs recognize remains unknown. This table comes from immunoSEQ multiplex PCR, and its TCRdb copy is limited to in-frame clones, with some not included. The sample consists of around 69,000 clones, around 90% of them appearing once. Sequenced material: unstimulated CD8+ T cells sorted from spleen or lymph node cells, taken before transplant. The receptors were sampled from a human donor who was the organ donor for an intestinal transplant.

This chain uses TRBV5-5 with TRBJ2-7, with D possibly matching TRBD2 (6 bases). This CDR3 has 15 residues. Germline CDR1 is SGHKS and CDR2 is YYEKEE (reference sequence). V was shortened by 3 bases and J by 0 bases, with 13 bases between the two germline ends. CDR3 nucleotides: TGTGCCAGCAGCTCTCGAGCGGGTCGCTCCTACGAGCAGTACGTC. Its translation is CASSSRAGRSYEQYV.

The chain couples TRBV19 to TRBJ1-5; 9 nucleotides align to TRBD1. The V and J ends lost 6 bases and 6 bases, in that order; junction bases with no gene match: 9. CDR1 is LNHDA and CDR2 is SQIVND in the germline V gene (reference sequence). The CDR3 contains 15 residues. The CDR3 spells CASSYAPGQGQPQHF. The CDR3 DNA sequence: TGTGCCAGTAGCTATGCTCCGGGACAGGGTCAGCCCCAGCATTTT.

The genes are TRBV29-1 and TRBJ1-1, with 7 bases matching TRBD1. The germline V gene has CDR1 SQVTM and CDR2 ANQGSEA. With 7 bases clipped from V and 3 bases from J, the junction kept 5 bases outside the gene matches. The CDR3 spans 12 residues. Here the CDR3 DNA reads TGCAGCGGTCTAGGGGGCGACACTGAAGCTTTCTTT. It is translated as CSGLGGDTEAFF.

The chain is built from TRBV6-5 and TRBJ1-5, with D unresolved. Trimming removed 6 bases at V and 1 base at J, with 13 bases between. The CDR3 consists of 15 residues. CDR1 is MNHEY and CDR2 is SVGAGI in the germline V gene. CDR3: CASRGRVASNQPQHF. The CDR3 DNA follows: TGTGCCAGCAGAGGGAGGGTGGCAAGCAATCAGCCCCAGCATTTT.

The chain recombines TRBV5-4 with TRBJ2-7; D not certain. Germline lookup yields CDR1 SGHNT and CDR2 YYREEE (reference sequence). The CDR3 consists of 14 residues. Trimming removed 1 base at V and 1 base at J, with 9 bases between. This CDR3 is CASSLTASSYEQYV. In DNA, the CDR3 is TGTGCCAGCAGCTTGACAGCTTCTTCCTACGAGCAGTACGTC.

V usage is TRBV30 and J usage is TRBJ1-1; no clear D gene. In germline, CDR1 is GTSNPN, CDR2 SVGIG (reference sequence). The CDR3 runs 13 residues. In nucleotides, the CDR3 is TGTGCAAGGGAGGGTTTAAGGTCCTCTGAAGCTTTCTTT. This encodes CAREGLRSSEAFF.

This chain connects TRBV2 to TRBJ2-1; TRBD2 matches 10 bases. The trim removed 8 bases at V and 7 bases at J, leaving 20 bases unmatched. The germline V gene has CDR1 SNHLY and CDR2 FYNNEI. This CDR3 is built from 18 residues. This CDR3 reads CASVLAPLAGGSRNEQFF. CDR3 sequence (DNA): TGTGCCAGCGTTTTAGCACCGTTAGCGGGGGGAAGTAGAAATGAGCAGTTCTTC.

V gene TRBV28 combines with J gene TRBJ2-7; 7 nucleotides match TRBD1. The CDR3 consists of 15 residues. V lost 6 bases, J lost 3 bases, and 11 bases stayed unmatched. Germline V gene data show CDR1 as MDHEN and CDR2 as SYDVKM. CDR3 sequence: CASSQTGIGFYEQYV. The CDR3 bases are TGTGCCAGCAGCCAGACAGGGATAGGATTCTACGAGCAGTACGTC.

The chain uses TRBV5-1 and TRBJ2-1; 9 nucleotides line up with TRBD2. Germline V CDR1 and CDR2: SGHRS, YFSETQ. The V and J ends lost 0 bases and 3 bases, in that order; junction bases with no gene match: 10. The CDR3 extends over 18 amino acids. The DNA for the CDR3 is TGCGCCAGCAGCTTGGCCTACCTCGAGACTAGCGGCTACAATGAGCAGTTCTTC. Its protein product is CASSLAYLETSGYNEQFF. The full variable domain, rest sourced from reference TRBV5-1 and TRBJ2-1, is KAGVTQTPRYLIKTRGQQVTLSCSPISGHRSVSWYQQTPGQGLQFLFEYFSETQRNKGNFPGRFSGRQFSNSRSEMNVSTLELGDSALYLCASSLAYLETSGYNEQFFGPGTRLTVL.

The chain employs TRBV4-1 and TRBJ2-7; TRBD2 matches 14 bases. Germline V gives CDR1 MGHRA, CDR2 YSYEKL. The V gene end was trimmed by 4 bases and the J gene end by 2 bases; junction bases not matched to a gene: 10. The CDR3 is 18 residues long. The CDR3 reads CASSPGLAGAIGAYEQYV. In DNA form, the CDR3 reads TGCGCCAGCAGCCCGGGACTAGCGGGGGCGATAGGCGCCTACGAGCAGTACGTC.

Here the CDR3 DNA reads TGTATCGGGAAGAATCAGCCCCAGCATTTT. This encodes CIGKNQPQHF. This chain connects TRBV30 to TRBJ1-5, with D unresolved. The CDR3 length is 10 residues. Germline loops: CDR1 GTSNPN, CDR2 SVGIG (reference sequence).

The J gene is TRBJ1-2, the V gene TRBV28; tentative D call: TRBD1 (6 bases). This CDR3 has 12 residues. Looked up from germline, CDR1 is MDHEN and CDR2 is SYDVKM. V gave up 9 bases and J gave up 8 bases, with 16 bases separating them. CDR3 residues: CASTGGADGYTF. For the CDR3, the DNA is TGTGCCAGTACGGGGGGGGCGGACGGCTACACCTTC.

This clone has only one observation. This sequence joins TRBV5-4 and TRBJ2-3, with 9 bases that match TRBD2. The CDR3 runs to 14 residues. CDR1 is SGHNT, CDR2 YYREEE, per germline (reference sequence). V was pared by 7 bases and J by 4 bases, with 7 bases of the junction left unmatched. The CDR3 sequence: CASQSGGLPDTQYF. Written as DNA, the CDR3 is TGTGCCAGCCAAAGCGGGGGGCTGCCAGATACGCAGTATTTT.

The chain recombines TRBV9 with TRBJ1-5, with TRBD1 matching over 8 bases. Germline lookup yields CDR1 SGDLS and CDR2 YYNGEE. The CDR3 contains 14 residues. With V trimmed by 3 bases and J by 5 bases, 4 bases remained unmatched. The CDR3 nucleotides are TGTGCCAGCAGCGCCGGACAGGGATATCAGCCCCAGCATTTT. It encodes CASSAGQGYQPQHF. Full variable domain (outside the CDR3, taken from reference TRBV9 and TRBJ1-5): DSGVTQTPKHLITATGQRVTLRCSPRSGDLSVYWYQQSLDQGLQFLIQYYNGEERAKGNILERFSAQQFPDLHSELNLSSLELGDSALYFCASSAGQGYQPQHFGDGTRLSIL.

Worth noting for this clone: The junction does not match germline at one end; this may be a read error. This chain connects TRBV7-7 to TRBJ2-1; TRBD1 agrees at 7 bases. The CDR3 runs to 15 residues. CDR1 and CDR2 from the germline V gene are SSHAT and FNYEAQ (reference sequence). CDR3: CASSLGQGENNEQFF. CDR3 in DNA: TGTGCTAGCAGCTTAGGCCAGGGGGAAAACAATGAGCAGTTCTTC.

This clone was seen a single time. The CDR3 DNA sequence: TGTGCCAGCAGTGAAACAGGGGAGAACACTGAAGCTTTCTTT. As protein: CASSETGENTEAFF. V is TRBV6-4 and J is TRBJ1-1; the match to TRBD1 covers 7 bases. J gave up 1 base and V 3 bases, and 2 bases lay outside the gene matches. The CDR3 runs 14 residues. Germline V gene sequence: CDR1 MRHNA, CDR2 SNTAGT.

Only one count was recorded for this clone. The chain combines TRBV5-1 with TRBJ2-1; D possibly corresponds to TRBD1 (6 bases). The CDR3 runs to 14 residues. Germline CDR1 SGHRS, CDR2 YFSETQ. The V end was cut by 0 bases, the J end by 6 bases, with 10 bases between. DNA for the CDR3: TGCGCCAGCAGCTTGGCCGTGGGGGCCAATGAGCAGTTCTTC. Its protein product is CASSLAVGANEQFF.

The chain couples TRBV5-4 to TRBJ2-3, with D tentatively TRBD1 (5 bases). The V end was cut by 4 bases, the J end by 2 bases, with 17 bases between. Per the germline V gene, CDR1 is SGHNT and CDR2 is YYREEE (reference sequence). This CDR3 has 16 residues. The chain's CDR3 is CASSELQGPATDTQYF. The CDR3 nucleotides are TGTGCCAGCAGCGAACTCCAGGGCCCCGCCACAGATACGCAGTATTTT.

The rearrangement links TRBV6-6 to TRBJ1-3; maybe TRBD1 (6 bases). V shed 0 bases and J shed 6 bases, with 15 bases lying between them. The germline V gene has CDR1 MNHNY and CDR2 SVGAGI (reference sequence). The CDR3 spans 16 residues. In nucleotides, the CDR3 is TGTGCCAGCAGTTACTCGATACAGGGATACCTAAACACCATATATTTT. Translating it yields CASSYSIQGYLNTIYF.

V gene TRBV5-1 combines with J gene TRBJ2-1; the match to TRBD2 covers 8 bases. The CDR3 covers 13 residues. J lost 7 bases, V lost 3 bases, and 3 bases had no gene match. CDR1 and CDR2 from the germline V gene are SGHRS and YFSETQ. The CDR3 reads CASSYGGGNEQFF. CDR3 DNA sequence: TGCGCCAGCAGCTACGGGGGGGGAAATGAGCAGTTCTTC.

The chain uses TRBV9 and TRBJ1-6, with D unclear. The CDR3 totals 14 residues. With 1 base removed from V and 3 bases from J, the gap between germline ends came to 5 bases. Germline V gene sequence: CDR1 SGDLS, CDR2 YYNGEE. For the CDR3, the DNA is TGTGCCAGCAGCGTACCCGGCTATAATTCACCCCTCCACTTT. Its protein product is CASSVPGYNSPLHF.

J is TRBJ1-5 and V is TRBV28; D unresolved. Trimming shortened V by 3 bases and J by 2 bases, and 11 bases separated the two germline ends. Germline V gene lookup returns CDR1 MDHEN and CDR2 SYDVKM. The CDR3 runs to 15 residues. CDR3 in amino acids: CASSFVRLRNQPQHF. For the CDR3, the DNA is TGTGCCAGCAGTTTTGTGCGTTTACGCAATCAGCCCCAGCATTTT.

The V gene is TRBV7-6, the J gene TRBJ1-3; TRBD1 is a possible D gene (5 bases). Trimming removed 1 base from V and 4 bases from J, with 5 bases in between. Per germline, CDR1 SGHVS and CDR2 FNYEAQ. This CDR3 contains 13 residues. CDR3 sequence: CASSLGTGNTIYF. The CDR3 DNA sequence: TGTGCCAGCAGCTTAGGGACAGGAAACACCATATATTTT.